One and the same sample provided the 17 T cell receptor beta chains below, sequenced in a study of blood T cell repertoires in COVID-19. The method was immunoSEQ multiplex PCR; TCRdb's version includes in-frame clones alone and lacks a portion of them. The table includes 150,000 to 190,000 clones, roughly 85% detected once. The sequenced material came from peripheral blood. These receptors were collected from a woman aged 55-70 years with COVID-19, enrolled during active disease.

The J gene is TRBJ1-6, the V gene TRBV6-5; possibly TRBD1 for D (5 bases). V dropped 2 bases and J dropped 7 bases, with 15 bases sitting between them. The CDR3 covers 16 residues. Germline V CDR1 and CDR2: MNHEY, SVGAGI. The CDR3 DNA reads TGTGCCAGCAGTTACCGTCCGGGGGGTGTGAATTCACCCCTCCACTTT. Its protein is CASSYRPGGVNSPLHF.

The genes are TRBV14 and TRBJ2-7, with 15 bases that match TRBD2. After removal of 4 bases from V and 2 bases from J, the junction contained 6 bases not matched to a gene. CDR1 is SGHDN and CDR2 is FVKESK in the germline V gene. This CDR3 has 17 residues. CDR3 protein: CASSRGTSGGLPYEQYV. CDR3 sequence (DNA): TGTGCCAGCAGCCGGGGGACTAGCGGGGGGCTCCCCTACGAGCAGTACGTC.

The chain links TRBV19 to TRBJ1-5, with TRBD1 identical over 10 bases. Germline-derived CDR1 and CDR2 are LNHDA and SQIVND (reference sequence). The CDR3 has 13 amino acids. V shed 5 bases, J shed 9 bases, and the junction held 4 bases outside the gene matches. CDR3 coding DNA: TGTGCCAGTAGTGGACAGGGGGAAGGGCCCCAGCATTTT. Amino acids: CASSGQGEGPQHF.

The rearrangement uses TRBV7-9 and TRBJ1-1; TRBD1 agrees at 7 bases. The J segment lost 1 base and the V segment lost 4 bases, leaving 6 bases of the junction unmatched. Germline loops: CDR1 SEHNR, CDR2 FQNEAQ (reference sequence). The CDR3 sequence is 15 residues long. Written as DNA, the CDR3 is TGTGCCAGCAGCTCGAGGACAGGAGGGAACACTGAAGCTTTCTTT. Translated, it gives CASSSRTGGNTEAFF.

The chain combines TRBV30 with TRBJ1-6, with unresolved D. The CDR3 contains 11 residues. The germline gives CDR1 GTSNPN, CDR2 SVGIG (reference sequence). The ends were cut back, 3 bases at V and 9 bases at J, with 6 bases in the middle. As DNA, the CDR3 is TGTGCCTGGAGGTTCAGTTCACCCCTCCACTTT. This sequence encodes CAWRFSSPLHF.

J is TRBJ1-2 and V is TRBV5-1, with a tentative D call TRBD1 (6 bases). V lost 1 base, J lost 4 bases, and 8 bases lay in between. The CDR3 extends over 13 amino acids. In germline, CDR1 is SGHRS, CDR2 YFSETQ. CDR3 region: CASSLLGGYGYTF. CDR3 nucleotides: TGCGCCAGCAGCTTGTTAGGGGGCTATGGCTACACCTTC.

CDR3 DNA sequence: TGCGCCAGCACTCTCGACACTGAAGCTTTCTTT. It translates to CASTLDTEAFF. The chain couples TRBV10-2 to TRBJ1-1; D is undetermined. V was pared by 7 bases and J by 3 bases, with 6 bases between. The CDR3 covers 11 residues. Germline V gene sequence: CDR1 WSHSY, CDR2 SAAADI.

The rearrangement links TRBV19 to TRBJ2-1; TRBD2 might be the D (6 bases). The length of the CDR3 is 12 residues. Germline CDR1 reads LNHDA; CDR2 reads SQIVND (reference sequence). Trimming shortened V by 9 bases and J by 2 bases, and 8 bases separated the two germline ends. The CDR3 sequence is CASGRTYNEQFF. In nucleotides, the CDR3 is TGTGCCAGCGGGAGAACCTACAATGAGCAGTTCTTC.

The chain combines TRBV6-6 with TRBJ1-1, with a possible D match to TRBD1 (6 bases). The CDR3 extends over 13 amino acids. Germline values: CDR1 MNHNY, CDR2 SVGAGI (reference sequence). The V gene lost 9 bases and the J gene lost 1 base, with 12 bases spanning the gap. CDR3: CASSGGANTEAFF. The CDR3 nucleotides are TGTGCCAGTTCGGGGGGGGCGAACACTGAAGCTTTCTTT.

The rearrangement links TRBV9 to TRBJ1-4; no definite D call. The V end lost 0 bases, the J end lost 6 bases, and 12 bases lay between the germline ends. Germline CDR1 is SGDLS and CDR2 is YYNGEE. This CDR3 is 15 amino acids long. Here the CDR3 DNA reads TGTGCCAGCAGCGTAGATATCACAACACATGAAAAACTGTTTTTT. It is translated as CASSVDITTHEKLFF.

The rearrangement joins TRBV4-1 to TRBJ1-4; 10 nucleotides match TRBD1. Trimming removed 4 bases from V and 8 bases from J; junction bases left unmatched: 7. Per germline, CDR1 MGHRA and CDR2 YSYEKL. The CDR3 contains 15 residues. CDR3 DNA: TGCGCCAGCAGCCGAGCCGGGACAGGGGACGAAAAACTGTTTTTT. Residues: CASSRAGTGDEKLFF.

This CDR3 is CASSVALRGNEQFF. The CDR3 DNA is TGTGCCAGCAGCGTAGCCCTACGAGGCAATGAGCAGTTCTTC. The chain carries TRBV9 and TRBJ2-1, with D hard to call. Germline V lookup: CDR1 SGDLS, CDR2 YYNGEE. V lost 0 bases, J lost 6 bases, and 10 bases lay in between. CDR3 length: 14 residues.

The chain has TRBV4-1 and TRBJ1-5; a weak D match, TRBD1 (5 bases). This CDR3 spans 17 amino acids. With 4 bases removed from V and 0 bases from J, the gap between germline ends came to 16 bases. Germline V gene lookup returns CDR1 MGHRA and CDR2 YSYEKL. The CDR3 protein is CASSLRGKENSNQPQHF. The CDR3 region has the DNA TGCGCCAGCAGCCTTAGGGGTAAGGAAAATAGCAATCAGCCCCAGCATTTT.

The chain couples TRBV10-2 to TRBJ2-2; 9 nucleotides align to TRBD2. The germline gives CDR1 WSHSY, CDR2 SAAADI. The CDR3 has 17 residues. The J segment lost 1 base and the V segment lost 8 bases, leaving 11 bases of the junction unmatched. The CDR3 is CASLPRQRGENTGELFF. CDR3 coding DNA: TGCGCCAGCCTACCCCGACAGCGGGGGGAGAACACCGGGGAGCTGTTTTTT.

CDR3 sequence reads: CASWEDWDSEAFF. In DNA form, the CDR3 reads TGTGCCAGCTGGGAAGATTGGGACAGTGAAGCTTTCTTT. The chain employs TRBV7-9 and TRBJ1-1; 7 bases align to TRBD1. Germline trimming cut 8 bases from V and 7 bases from J; bases unmatched to any gene: 10. The CDR3 runs 13 residues. The germline V gene encodes CDR1 SEHNR and CDR2 FQNEAQ (reference sequence).

The chain links TRBV7-9 to TRBJ1-5; 10 nucleotides align to TRBD1. V shed 3 bases and J 2 bases; nucleotides not matched to a gene: 4. The CDR3 is 16 amino acids. Germline assignment: CDR1 SEHNR and CDR2 FQNEAQ (reference sequence). CDR3 sequence: CASSFRDRGGNQPQHF. CDR3 DNA sequence: TGTGCCAGCAGCTTTCGGGACAGGGGTGGCAATCAGCCCCAGCATTTT.

The rearrangement links TRBV3-1 (or the pseudogene TRBV3-2) to TRBJ1-6; a weak D match, TRBD1 (6 bases). The CDR3 runs to 13 residues. Germline assignment: CDR1 LGHDT and CDR2 YNNKEL (reference sequence). The V end was cut by 4 bases, the J end by 10 bases, with 11 bases between. The CDR3 spells CASSLNRESPLHF. The CDR3 DNA is TGTGCCAGCAGCCTTAACAGGGAATCACCCCTCCACTTT.